The text below deals with one T cell receptor beta chain. Trimming cost V 0 bases and J 11 bases, with 7 bases left between them. Germline-derived CDR1 and CDR2 are SGHDN and FVKESK. This CDR3 comprises 11 residues. The data stem from a study of blood T cell repertoires in COVID-19. The data were produced by immunoSEQ multiplex PCR, yet TCRdb's version contains in-frame clones alone and is incomplete. This table holds fewer than 200,000 clones, roughly 84% found once. This TCR derives from a man aged 60 to 75 who had recovered from COVID-19. The genes are TRBV14 and TRBJ1-1; D is uncertain. The sequencing sample was made of peripheral blood. The CDR3 coding sequence is TGTGCCAGCAGCCAAGAGGGGAGGGCTTTCTTT. This sequence encodes CASSQEGRAFF.